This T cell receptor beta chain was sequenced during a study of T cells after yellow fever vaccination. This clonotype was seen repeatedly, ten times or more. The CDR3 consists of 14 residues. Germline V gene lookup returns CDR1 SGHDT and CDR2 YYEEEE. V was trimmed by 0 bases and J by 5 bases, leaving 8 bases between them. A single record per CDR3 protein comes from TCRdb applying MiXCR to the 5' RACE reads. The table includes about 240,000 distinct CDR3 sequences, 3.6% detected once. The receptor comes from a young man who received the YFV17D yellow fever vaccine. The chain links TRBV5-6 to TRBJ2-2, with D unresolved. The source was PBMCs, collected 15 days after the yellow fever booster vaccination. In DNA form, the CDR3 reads TGTGCCAGCAGCTTGGTTGACCAAACCGGGGAGCTGTTTTTT. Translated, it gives CASSLVDQTGELFF.